The T cell receptor beta chain under discussion was sequenced for a study of PD-1 blockade in mismatch repair-deficient tumors. Study-wide background: All were previously treated, progressing patients with eleven to twelve mismatch repair-deficient cancer types. Study conclusions and caveats: After pembrolizumab, tumor-resident clones rose rapidly, then generally contracted before radiologic responses.

Every patient had mismatch repair deficiency by PCR or immunohistochemistry. Assay used: immunoSEQ multiplex PCR; TCRdb lists only in-frame clones, some missing. The data hold 40,000 to 65,000 clones, with about 85% observed a single time. Details on this clone: Its cognate antigen is unknown.

Germline V gives CDR1 MNHEY, CDR2 SMNVEV (reference sequence). V trimming: 7 bases; J trimming: 4 bases; junction bases outside the gene matches: 8. This CDR3 has 14 amino acids. The V gene is TRBV27, the J gene TRBJ1-1; 8 bases line up with TRBD1. This clonotype originated in an adult with mismatch repair-deficient cancer. The sequencing used peripheral blood, collected approximately 18 weeks after starting pembrolizumab. The DNA for the CDR3 is TGTGCCAGCAACTCAGGGGGCGCGATCACTGAAGCTTTCTTT. Its protein is CASNSGGAITEAFF.